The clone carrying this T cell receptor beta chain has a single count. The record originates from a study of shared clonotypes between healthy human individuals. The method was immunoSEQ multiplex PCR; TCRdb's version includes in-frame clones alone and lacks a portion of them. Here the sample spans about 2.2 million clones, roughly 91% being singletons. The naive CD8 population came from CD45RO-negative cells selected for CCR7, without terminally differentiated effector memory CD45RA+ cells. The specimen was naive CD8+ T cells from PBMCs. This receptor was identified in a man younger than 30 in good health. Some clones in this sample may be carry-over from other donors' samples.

The CDR3 nucleotides are TGCGCCAGCAGCTGGGGACTAGCGGGACCCTACGAGCAGTACTTC. Its translation is CASSWGLAGPYEQYF. The J gene is TRBJ2-7, the V gene TRBV5-1; 13 bases fit TRBD2. The length of the CDR3 is 15 residues. V dropped 3 bases and J dropped 2; count of bases not matched to a gene: 2. The germline CDR1 and CDR2 sequences are SGHRS and YFSETQ.